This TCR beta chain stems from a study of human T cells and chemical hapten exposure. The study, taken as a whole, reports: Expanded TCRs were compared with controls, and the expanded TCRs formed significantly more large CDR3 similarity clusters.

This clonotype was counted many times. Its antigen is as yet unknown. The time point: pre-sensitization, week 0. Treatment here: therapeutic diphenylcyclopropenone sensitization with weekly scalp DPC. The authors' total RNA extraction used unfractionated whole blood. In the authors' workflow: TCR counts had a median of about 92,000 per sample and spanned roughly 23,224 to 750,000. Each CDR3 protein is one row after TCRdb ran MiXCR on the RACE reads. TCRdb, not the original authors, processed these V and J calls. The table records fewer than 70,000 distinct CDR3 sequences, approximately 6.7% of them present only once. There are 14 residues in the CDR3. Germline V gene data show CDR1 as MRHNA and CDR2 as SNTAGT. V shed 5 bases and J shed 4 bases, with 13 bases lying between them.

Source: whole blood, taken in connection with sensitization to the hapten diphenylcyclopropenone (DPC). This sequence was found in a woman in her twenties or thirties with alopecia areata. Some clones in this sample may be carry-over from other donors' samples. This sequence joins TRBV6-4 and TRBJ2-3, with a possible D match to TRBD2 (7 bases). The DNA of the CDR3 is TGTGCCAGCAGTACGGGGGGCCTCGCAGATACGCAGTATTTT. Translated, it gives CASSTGGLADTQYF.